The 11 T cell receptor beta chains listed next were all sequenced from one sample in a study of blood T cell repertoires in COVID-19. Repertoires were generated with immunoSEQ multiplex PCR, while TCRdb's copy carries only in-frame clones and drops some. The sample consists of 200,000 to 250,000 clones, 81% of them appearing once. What was sequenced was peripheral blood. The receptors here all came from an elderly woman with COVID-19, enrolled during active disease.

The chain joins TRBV13 to TRBJ2-7; 12 nucleotides match TRBD2. The CDR3 consists of 17 residues. Looked up from germline, CDR1 is PRHDT and CDR2 is FYEKMQ (reference sequence). Trimming took 5 bases from V and 5 from J; bases not matched to a gene: 13. The CDR3 is CASSLRSTSGGRDEQYF. The CDR3 nucleotides are TGTGCCAGCAGCCTGCGATCGACTAGCGGGGGTCGGGACGAGCAGTACTTC.

This chain links TRBV5-1 with TRBJ1-2; no firm D call. There are 13 residues in the CDR3. The germline V and J ends were trimmed by 0 bases and 4 bases, with 7 bases remaining between them. Germline-derived CDR1 and CDR2 are SGHRS and YFSETQ. The CDR3 spells CASSLEPGYGYTF. The CDR3 DNA reads as TGCGCCAGCAGCTTGGAACCGGGCTATGGCTACACCTTC.

J is TRBJ2-5 and V is TRBV20-1; possibly TRBD2 for D (5 bases). Germline-derived CDR1 and CDR2 are DFQATT and SNEGSKA (reference sequence). The germline V and J ends were trimmed by 5 bases and 4 bases, with 8 bases remaining between them. CDR3 length equals 11 residues. The CDR3 sequence is CSAPSGETQYF. DNA of the CDR3: TGCAGTGCTCCCAGCGGAGAGACCCAGTACTTC.

The chain recombines TRBV18 with TRBJ1-2; TRBD1 might be the D (5 bases). This CDR3 spans 13 amino acids. V was shortened by 3 bases and J by 0 bases, with 5 bases between the two germline ends. Germline-derived CDR1 and CDR2 are KGHSH and LQKENI. The CDR3 loop is CASSPTANYGYTF. The DNA of the CDR3 is TGTGCCAGCTCACCGACAGCTAACTATGGCTACACCTTC.

On this clone itself: Other DNA sequences in this sample translate to the same CDR3. This CDR3 is CASSYQGSNQPQHF. CDR3 nucleotide sequence: TGTGCCAGCAGTTACCAGGGAAGCAATCAGCCCCAGCATTTT. The chain links TRBV6-5 to TRBJ1-5; D perhaps matches TRBD1 (5 bases). The CDR3 runs to 14 residues. Deletions cut 2 bases from V and 1 base from J, with 6 bases between. Germline CDR1 is MNHEY and CDR2 is SVGAGI.

CDR3 protein: CASSPLQEEKLFF. The CDR3 DNA reads as TGTGCCAGCTCACCGTTACAGGAGGAAAAACTGTTTTTT. The V gene is TRBV18, the J gene TRBJ1-4; maybe TRBD1 (5 bases). The CDR3 has 13 residues. Looked up from germline, CDR1 is KGHSH and CDR2 is LQKENI. Between the trimmed V and J ends, which lost 3 bases and 8 bases, there was a span of 10 bases.

This rearrangement joins TRBV7-2 to TRBJ2-2; D is uncertain. There are 13 residues in the CDR3. The V gene's germline CDR1 is SGHTA and CDR2 FQGNSA. The V and J ends lost 6 bases and 4 bases respectively, with 9 bases between them. CDR3 residues: CASSWSVTGELFF. DNA of the CDR3: TGTGCCAGCAGTTGGTCGGTCACCGGGGAGCTGTTTTTT.

The chain is built from TRBV28 and TRBJ2-7, with D possibly TRBD1 on 5 matching bases. The ends were cut back, 3 bases at V and 6 bases at J, with 9 bases in the middle. Germline V CDR1 and CDR2: MDHEN, SYDVKM. The CDR3 contains 12 residues. CDR3 in amino acids: CASSFPGIEQYF. CDR3 DNA sequence: TGTGCCAGCAGTTTCCCAGGGATCGAGCAGTACTTC. Together with reference TRBV28 and TRBJ2-7, the CDR3 gives the full variable domain: DVKVTQSSRYLVKRTGEKVFLECVQDMDHENMFWYRQDPGLGLRLIYFSYDVKMKEKGDIPEGYSVSREKKERFSLILESASTNQTSMYLCASSFPGIEQYFGPGTRLTVT.

This clone was observed a few times. The gene calls are TRBV5-1 and TRBJ1-2, with no clear D. This CDR3 contains 12 residues. The V end was cut by 4 bases, the J end by 1 base, with 5 bases between. Germline assignment: CDR1 SGHRS and CDR2 YFSETQ. DNA for the CDR3: TGCGCCAGCAGCGCCAGTAACTATGGCTACACCTTC. Its protein is CASSASNYGYTF.

This chain connects TRBV3-1 (or the pseudogene TRBV3-2) to TRBJ2-1; TRBD1 is a possible D gene (6 bases). The V end lost 7 bases, the J end lost 0 bases, and 10 bases lay between the germline ends. The V gene's germline CDR1 is LGHDT and CDR2 YNNKEL (reference sequence). This CDR3 is 14 amino acids long. CDR3 DNA: TGTGCCAGCAAGGACAGTAGCTCCTACAATGAGCAGTTCTTC. This encodes CASKDSSSYNEQFF.

The chain employs TRBV6-5 and TRBJ1-1, with D possibly being TRBD1 (6 bases). Per the germline V gene, CDR1 is MNHEY and CDR2 is SVGAGI. The CDR3 is 15 residues long. Trimming left V 6 bases short and J 1 base short, with 15 bases between. CDR3 coding DNA: TGTGCCAGCAGCCAACGCAGGGGCACGAACACTGAAGCTTTCTTT. Translating it yields CASSQRRGTNTEAFF.